These T cell receptor beta chains were read from a single sample in a study of human T cells and chemical hapten exposure. TCRdb re-called the RACE reads with MiXCR, one entry per CDR3 protein. The sample yields around 85,000 distinct CDR3 sequences, 13% seen once. Here the sequenced sample was whole blood, taken in connection with sensitization to the hapten diphenylcyclopropenone (DPC). The receptors derive from a woman between 45 and 65 years old with alopecia areata. Some clones in this sample may be carry-over from other donors' samples. The CDR3 runs from the conserved cysteine through the conserved F or W. D genes are given only for firm matches. Not every row has a clone size; where given, it reads once, few, many or a size class.

TRBJ2-1 | 13 | TRBV10-3 | - | TRBD2 | TGTGCCACCGAGGGACTAGCGGGCAATGAGCAGTTCTTC | CATEGLAGNEQFF
TRBJ2-1 | 14 | TRBV25-1 | many | TRBD2 | TGTGCCAGCAGTACCCTGGGAGGGATCAATGAGCAGTTCTTC | CASSTLGGINEQFF
TRBJ2-1 | 16 | TRBV7-6 | many | TRBD2 | TGTGCCAGCAGCTTAGTTGTGACTAGCGGGATGAATGAGCAGTTCTTC | CASSLVVTSGMNEQFF
TRBJ1-5 | 15 | TRBV19 | many | - | TGTGCCAGTAGTATCGGAGGTACGAGCAATCAGCCCCAGCATTTT | CASSIGGTSNQPQHF
TRBJ2-1 | 13 | TRBV12-3/TRBV12-4 | - | - | TGTGCCAGCAGTTTAAGGGAGCCCCATGAGCAGTTCTTC | CASSLREPHEQFF
TRBJ1-1 | 15 | TRBV6-5 | few | TRBD1 | TGTGCCAGCAGTTACTTCCAGGGGGGAAACACTGAAGCTTTCTTT | CASSYFQGGNTEAFF
TRBJ1-2 | 14 | TRBV18 | many | - | TGTGCCAGCTCACCACCGACAGAATCCTATGGCTACACCTTC | CASSPPTESYGYTF
TRBJ2-2 | 14 | TRBV20-1 | many | - | TGCAGTGCTAGACCAACAGCGAACACCGGGGAGCTGTTTTTT | CSARPTANTGELFF
TRBJ2-7 | 15 | TRBV5-5 | many | - | TGTGCCAGCAGCTTGGGGCGGGTGAGCTCCTACGAGCAGTACTTC | CASSLGRVSSYEQYF
TRBJ2-1 | 16 | TRBV20-1 | - | - | TGCAGTGCTAGAGATCCAACTAGAGGTGCCTACAATGAGCAGTTCTTC | CSARDPTRGAYNEQFF
TRBJ2-5 | 12 | TRBV11-2 | - | - | TGTGCCAGCAGCCAGATCGAGGAGACCCAGTACTTC | CASSQIEETQYF
TRBJ1-3 | 18 | TRBV3-1 | few | TRBD1 | TGTGCCAGCAGCCAAGTAGCGGCAGGGGGCGTCGCTGGAAACACCATATATTTT | CASSQVAAGGVAGNTIYF
TRBJ2-2 | 17 | TRBV12-3/TRBV12-4 | few | TRBD2 | TGTGCCAGCACCTCAGGGGCACTAGCGGGAGGTTCCGGGGAGCTGTTTTTT | CASTSGALAGGSGELFF
TRBJ2-6 | 18 | TRBV5-6 | - | - | TGTGCCAGCAGCTCGGGGGCGGGCAGGCGCTCTGGGGCCAACGTCCTGACTTTC | CASSSGAGRRSGANVLTF
TRBJ2-3 | 12 | TRBV20-1 | - | - | TGCAGAGCTAGGGGGATAACAGATACGCAGTATTTT | CRARGITDTQYF
TRBJ2-7 | 14 | TRBV6-6 | many | - | TGTGCCACCTGGGACTCCCTGACTTCCTACGAGCAGTACTTC | CATWDSLTSYEQYF
TRBJ2-2 | 12 | TRBV13 | many | - | TGTGCCAGCAGCTTACGCGGCGGGGAGCTGTTTTTT | CASSLRGGELFF
TRBJ1-1 | 14 | TRBV29-1 | - | - | TGCAGCGTTGGTTTTCCCGGGATGAACACTGAAGCTTTCTTT | CSVGFPGMNTEAFF
TRBJ2-1 | 13 | TRBV29-1 | many | TRBD2 | TGCAGCGGGGATGCGGGAGGGCCGAATGAGCAGTTCTTC | CSGDAGGPNEQFF
TRBJ2-7 | 13 | TRBV19 | once | - | TGTGCCAGTAGTATTCAGCAATCCTACGAGCAGTACTTC | CASSIQQSYEQYF
TRBJ2-3 | 13 | TRBV5-4 | - | - | TGTGCCAGCAGCTCTATAGATACAGATACGCAGTATTTT | CASSSIDTDTQYF
TRBJ2-5 | 15 | TRBV5-1 | - | TRBD2 | TGCGCCAGCAGCTCCGTAGCGGGCCGAGGGGAGACCCAGTACTTC | CASSSVAGRGETQYF
TRBJ1-2 | 15 | TRBV3-1 | few | - | TGTGCCAGCAGCCTGCTCTTCGGCGGTAACTATGGCTACACCTTC | CASSLLFGGNYGYTF
TRBJ2-5 | 11 | TRBV29-1 | many | - | TGCAGCGTTGAAAGGGGCGAGACCCAGTACTTC | CSVERGETQYF
TRBJ2-5 | 13 | TRBV12-3/TRBV12-4 | many | - | TGTGCCAGCAGTCGAGACACACAAGAGACCCAGTACTTC | CASSRDTQETQYF
TRBJ1-1 | 13 | TRBV20-1 | - | - | TGCAGTGCTAGAGATCGAGGGAACACTGAAGCTTTCTTT | CSARDRGNTEAFF
TRBJ2-6 | 17 | TRBV9 | many | TRBD1 | TGTGCCAGCAGCCCACGACAGGGGTACTCTGGGGCCAACGTCCTGACTTTC | CASSPRQGYSGANVLTF
TRBJ2-1 | 15 | TRBV19 | few | - | TGTGCCAGTAGCCGGGGGGACAGGAGAGGGAATGAGCAGTTCTTC | CASSRGDRRGNEQFF
TRBJ2-2 | 16 | TRBV24-1 | - | TRBD2 | TGTGCCACCAGTGATCAGCTAGCGGGAACTATCGGGGAGCTGTTTTTT | CATSDQLAGTIGELFF
TRBJ1-1 | 14 | TRBV28 | - | TRBD1 | TGTGCCAGCAGTGTGACAGGGGAGGACACTGAAGCTTTCTTT | CASSVTGEDTEAFF
TRBJ1-1 | 14 | TRBV20-1 | many | - | TGCAGTGCTAGAGATTTAAGAGGGAACACTGAAGCTTTCTTT | CSARDLRGNTEAFF
TRBJ1-2 | 13 | TRBV19 | few | TRBD1 | TGTGCCAGTACCGAGGGGGCGAACTATGGCTACACCTTC | CASTEGANYGYTF
TRBJ1-2 | 14 | TRBV19 | few | - | TGTGCCAGTAGTATCTTAAGGATTTACTATGGCTACACCTTC | CASSILRIYYGYTF
TRBJ1-1 | 14 | TRBV5-1 | few | - | TGCGCCAGCAGCTTGGGGGGTGCTGACACTGAAGCTTTCTTT | CASSLGGADTEAFF
TRBJ2-7 | 12 | TRBV20-1 | - | - | TGCAGTGCGGGGATCGCGGGGTTCGGGCAGTACTTC | CSAGIAGFGQYF
TRBJ1-3 | 15 | TRBV5-4 | - | TRBD1 | TGTGCCAGCAGCTTGGGACAGGGGACTGGAAACACCATATATTTT | CASSLGQGTGNTIYF
TRBJ2-7 | 18 | TRBV7-9 | many | TRBD2 | TGTGCCAGCAGCCACGGGACTAGCGGGAGGAGCTTGTTATACGAGCAGTACTTC | CASSHGTSGRSLLYEQYF
TRBJ1-1 | 11 | TRBV20-1 | - | - | TGCAGTGCTAGCCGGGGGCGTGAAGCTTTCTTT | CSASRGREAFF
TRBJ1-4 | 16 | TRBV5-5 | few | - | TGTGCCAGCAGCGGCCCGTCCTCCGTCTATAATGAAAAACTGTTTTTT | CASSGPSSVYNEKLFF
TRBJ1-2 | 15 | TRBV5-6 | few | - | TGTGCCAGCAGCTTGGTAGTCGGACAGAGAAGAATCTACACCTTC | CASSLVVGQRRIYTF